The 32 T cell receptor beta chains presented below share a single source sample, sequenced in a study of blood T cell repertoires in COVID-19 (dated by TCRdb to 2018 to 2020). Receptor amplification or capture employed the immunoSEQ multiplex PCR assay. TCRdb took this table from immuneACCESS and kept in-frame rearrangements with V and J called. Such tables lack part of the clones; where checked against another copy, unresolved V genes explain under half of the gap, and the rest is unexplained. The sample table records approximately 40,000 clones; roughly 81% of these occur just once. Roughly 15% of the sample rests with the top ten. The sample taken for sequencing was peripheral blood. The receptor set was obtained from a human donor in a cohort sampled during active COVID-19.

The chain uses TRBV5-4 and TRBJ2-4, with D possibly TRBD1 on 6 matching bases. Germline V gene lookup returns CDR1 SGHNT and CDR2 YYREEE (reference sequence). The length of the CDR3 is 16 residues. V lost 4 bases to trimming and J lost 1 base, with 15 bases between them. The CDR3 sequence is CASSPLGGSAKNIQYF. The CDR3 bases are TGTGCCAGCAGCCCTTTAGGGGGTTCGGCCAAAAACATTCAGTACTTC.

The chain combines TRBV7-2 with TRBJ1-1, with a possible D match to TRBD1 (6 bases). Trimming left V 1 base short and J 3 bases short, with 12 bases between. Germline CDR1 reads SGHTA; CDR2 reads FQGNSA. This CDR3 comprises 15 residues. The DNA for the CDR3 is TGTGCCAGCAGCTTAGGGCTGGGACAACACACTGAAGCTTTCTTT. The encoded protein is CASSLGLGQHTEAFF.

The chain couples TRBV2 to TRBJ2-1; 8 bases are a match to TRBD1. V lost 6 bases to trimming and J lost 4 bases; unmatched junction nucleotides: 8. This CDR3 is 15 amino acids long. From germline, CDR1 is SNHLY and CDR2 FYNNEI. The CDR3 DNA follows: TGTGCCAGCAGGACAGGGGAAGTCTCATACAATGAGCAGTTCTTC. Translating gives CASRTGEVSYNEQFF. Full variable domain (outside the CDR3, taken from reference TRBV2 and TRBJ2-1): EPEVTQTPSHQVTQMGQEVILRCVPISNHLYFYWYRQILGQKVEFLVSFYNNEISEKSEIFDDQFSVERPDGSNFTLKIRSTKLEDSAMYFCASRTGEVSYNEQFFGPGTRLTVL.

J is TRBJ2-3 and V is TRBV5-1; 9 bases align to TRBD2. Germline CDR1 reads SGHRS; CDR2 reads YFSETQ. The CDR3 loop spans 16 amino acids. V was clipped by 3 bases and J by 2 bases; unmatched bases: 7. The CDR3 coding sequence is TGCGCCAGCAGCTGGGGGGCTAGCGGGGACACAGATACGCAGTATTTT. Translated, it gives CASSWGASGDTDTQYF.

CDR3 sequence: CATLGGGYNQPQHF. For the CDR3, the DNA is TGTGCCACTCTAGGCGGGGGCTACAATCAGCCCCAGCATTTT. The rearrangement uses TRBV6-5 and TRBJ1-5, with D perhaps matching TRBD1 (6 bases). The CDR3 length is 14 residues. Deletions cut 10 bases from V and 3 bases from J, with 16 bases between. The germline gives CDR1 MNHEY, CDR2 SVGAGI.

The chain carries TRBV7-3 and TRBJ2-2; D perhaps matches TRBD2 (5 bases). Trimming took 6 bases from V and 2 from J, leaving 13 bases between them. This CDR3 is built from 15 residues. CDR1 SGHTA and CDR2 FQGTGA come from the germline V gene. The CDR3 nucleotides read TGTGCCAGCAGGGTTATCGAGGGTAACACCGGGGAGCTGTTTTTT. Translating gives CASRVIEGNTGELFF.

This clone was seen a handful of times. The genes are TRBV29-1 and TRBJ1-3; D is perhaps TRBD1 (6 bases). Looked up from germline, CDR1 is SQVTM and CDR2 is ANQGSEA. Trimming cost V 7 bases and J 0 bases, with 13 bases left between them. The CDR3 loop spans 14 amino acids. CDR3: CSARDTRSGNTIYF. CDR3 in DNA: TGCAGCGCCAGGGACACCCGCTCTGGAAACACCATATATTTT.

The V gene is TRBV10-3, the J gene TRBJ2-5; 8 bases are a match to TRBD2. The ends lost 4 bases at V and 5 bases at J; junction bases unmatched: 3. Germline V gene sequence: CDR1 ENHRY, CDR2 SYGVKD. This CDR3 has 13 amino acids. CDR3 in amino acids: CAISVRGGETQYF. DNA for the CDR3: TGTGCCATCAGTGTTCGGGGGGGCGAGACCCAGTACTTC.

The CDR3 is CASSYPGTGRTEAFF. As DNA, the CDR3 is TGTGCCAGCAGTTACCCGGGGACAGGGCGGACTGAAGCTTTCTTT. V and J are TRBV6-2 or TRBV6-3 and TRBJ1-1; 9 bases match TRBD1. With V trimmed by 2 bases and J by 5 bases, 6 bases remained unmatched. The CDR3 consists of 15 residues. CDR1 is MNHEY, CDR2 SVGEGT, per germline.

This chain joins TRBV3-1 (or the pseudogene TRBV3-2) and TRBJ1-2; D remains unclear. The CDR3 loop spans 14 amino acids. The V end was cut by 4 bases, the J end by 3 bases, with 12 bases between. The V gene's germline CDR1 is LGHDT and CDR2 YNNKEL (reference sequence). CDR3 residues: CASSRASADYGYTF. In DNA, the CDR3 is TGTGCCAGCAGCCGGGCCTCTGCCGACTATGGCTACACCTTC.

This CDR3 reads CASSAPDRNTEAFF. The CDR3 DNA reads TGTGCCAGCAGCGCCCCTGACAGGAACACTGAAGCTTTCTTT. This chain connects TRBV9 to TRBJ1-1, with D perhaps TRBD1 (5 bases). CDR3 size: 14 residues. Trimming cost V 3 bases and J 1 base, with 10 bases left between them. The germline V gene has CDR1 SGDLS and CDR2 YYNGEE.

This chain connects TRBV19 to TRBJ1-4, with D uncertain. Germline V gene sequence: CDR1 LNHDA, CDR2 SQIVND (reference sequence). The V end was cut by 0 bases, the J end by 3 bases, with 5 bases between. The CDR3 extends over 14 amino acids. The CDR3 nucleotides read TGTGCCAGTAGTATAGAACGGTCTAATGAAAAACTGTTTTTT. It translates to CASSIERSNEKLFF.

The V gene is TRBV11-1, the J gene TRBJ2-1; 7 nucleotides agree with TRBD1. The CDR3 is made up of 16 amino acids. Losses at the gene ends were 2 bases for V and 0 bases for J; bases not matched to a gene: 4. Germline CDR1 SGHAT, CDR2 FQDESV (reference sequence). The CDR3 DNA follows: TGTGCCAGCAGCTTACGAGGGGACAGCTCCTACAATGAGCAGTTCTTC. Protein: CASSLRGDSSYNEQFF.

The chain joins TRBV6-5 to TRBJ1-2; maybe TRBD1 (6 bases). Trimming removed 6 bases from V and 3 bases from J, with 11 bases in between. The CDR3 has 13 residues. Germline-derived CDR1 and CDR2 are MNHEY and SVGAGI. The CDR3 here is CASSRQDYYGYTF. CDR3 nucleotides: TGTGCCAGCAGCCGACAGGACTACTATGGCTACACCTTC.

This clone was counted a single time. The chain joins TRBV2 to TRBJ1-6, with D perhaps matching TRBD1 (6 bases). CDR3 length: 14 amino acids. The germline gives CDR1 SNHLY, CDR2 FYNNEI. Deletions cut 4 bases from V and 5 bases from J, with 9 bases between. CDR3 DNA: TGTGCCAGCAGTGGGGGGACACATAATTCACCCCTCCACTTT. Its translation is CASSGGTHNSPLHF.

The chain has TRBV21-1 and TRBJ2-7; whether TRBD1, the table's D call, matches the DNA was not checked. TRBV21-1 is designated a pseudogene. The CDR3 consists of 14 residues. CDR3 residues: CASSFRDRGYEQYF. In DNA, the CDR3 is TGTGCCAGCAGCTTCCGGGACAGGGGCTACGAGCAGTACTTC.

The chain joins TRBV7-3 to TRBJ2-5; perhaps TRBD1 as D (6 bases). Germline V CDR1 and CDR2: SGHTA, FQGTGA. This CDR3 is 17 amino acids long. V was cut by 2 bases and J by 5 bases, with 21 bases left in between. CDR3 sequence reads: CASSLGVGWGQTETQYF. CDR3 nucleotide sequence: TGTGCCAGCAGCTTAGGGGTTGGGTGGGGGCAAACGGAGACCCAGTACTTC.

This clone has just a few counts. The chain has TRBV10-3 and TRBJ2-7; D is perhaps TRBD2 (7 bases). CDR3 length: 14 amino acids. V gave up 3 bases and J gave up 6 bases, with 15 bases separating them. CDR1 is ENHRY, CDR2 SYGVKD, per germline. DNA for the CDR3: TGTGCCATCAGTGAAAGTCGGGGGGCCAGCGAGCAGTACTTC. Protein: CAISESRGASEQYF.

The CDR3 DNA reads TGTGCCAGCATAGCGGGGCGCTACAATGAGCAGTTCTTC. Translating gives CASIAGRYNEQFF. The gene calls are TRBV2 and TRBJ2-1; 8 bases align to TRBD2. Germline V gene sequence: CDR1 SNHLY, CDR2 FYNNEI. V lost 7 bases to trimming and J lost 3 bases; unmatched junction nucleotides: 2. This CDR3 is built from 13 residues. Supplemented by reference TRBV2 and TRBJ2-1, the full variable domain reads EPEVTQTPSHQVTQMGQEVILRCVPISNHLYFYWYRQILGQKVEFLVSFYNNEISEKSEIFDDQFSVERPDGSNFTLKIRSTKLEDSAMYFCASIAGRYNEQFFGPGTRLTVL.

This chain uses TRBV7-9 with TRBJ2-2, with D tentatively TRBD2 (6 bases). This CDR3 spans 15 amino acids. V lost 5 bases and J 5 bases, leaving 15 bases between the germline ends. The germline V gene encodes CDR1 SEHNR and CDR2 FQNEAQ (reference sequence). The CDR3 protein is CASSGRRGRTGELFF. CDR3 bases: TGTGCCAGCAGCGGGCGGAGGGGACGGACCGGGGAGCTGTTTTTT.

This clone was observed once. This chain connects TRBV3-1 (or the pseudogene TRBV3-2) to TRBJ2-5; 8 bases fit TRBD2. V shed 4 bases and J 4 bases; nucleotides not matched to a gene: 5. CDR1 and CDR2 (germline): LGHDT, YNNKEL (reference sequence). CDR3 length: 14 amino acids. The CDR3 loop is CASSLGGGLETQYF. CDR3 coding DNA: TGTGCCAGCAGCCTAGGCGGGGGGTTAGAGACCCAGTACTTC.

V is TRBV19 and J is TRBJ2-2; TRBD1 agrees at 9 bases. Germline CDR1 reads LNHDA; CDR2 reads SQIVND (reference sequence). V was pared by 4 bases and J by 5 bases, with 2 bases of the junction left unmatched. The CDR3 is 14 residues long. As DNA, the CDR3 is TGTGCCAGTAGTACAGGACAGGGGACCGGGGAGCTGTTTTTT. This encodes CASSTGQGTGELFF.

The chain joins TRBV5-4 to TRBJ2-7; possibly TRBD1 for D (6 bases). Germline CDR1 and CDR2: SGHNT and YYREEE (reference sequence). V dropped 6 bases and J dropped 3 bases, with 7 bases sitting between them. The CDR3 is 11 residues long. The CDR3, as DNA: TGTGCCAGCAAACAGGGCTACGAGCAGTACTTC. Its protein product is CASKQGYEQYF.

The CDR3 here is CASSRGGETQYF. For the CDR3, the DNA is TGTGCCAGCAGTCGGGGGGGAGAGACCCAGTACTTC. The chain joins TRBV12-3 or TRBV12-4 to TRBJ2-5; 8 bases agree with TRBD2. This CDR3 is built from 12 residues. After removal of 5 bases from V and 4 bases from J, the junction contained 0 bases not matched to a gene.

The chain has TRBV10-3 and TRBJ2-7; 8 nucleotides match TRBD1. Trimming removed 11 bases from V and 5 bases from J; junction bases left unmatched: 14. The CDR3 consists of 14 residues. The germline V gene encodes CDR1 ENHRY and CDR2 SYGVKD. The CDR3, as DNA: TGTGCCGTAGCAAGGCAGGGGGCGGGCGACGAGCAGTACTTC. Translating gives CAVARQGAGDEQYF.

This chain links TRBV5-1 with TRBJ2-2, with D possibly matching TRBD1 (5 bases). Germline lookup yields CDR1 SGHRS and CDR2 YFSETQ. The length of the CDR3 is 15 residues. V was shortened by 0 bases and J by 7 bases, with 13 bases between the two germline ends. CDR3 residues: CASSLGQTASGELFF. The CDR3 DNA sequence: TGCGCCAGCAGCTTGGGACAGACCGCCAGCGGGGAGCTGTTTTTT.

The V gene is TRBV9, the J gene TRBJ1-2, with D hard to call. The CDR3 loop spans 15 amino acids. The germline gives CDR1 SGDLS, CDR2 YYNGEE. Trimming took 4 bases from V and 8 from J, leaving 21 bases between them. CDR3 sequence (DNA): TGTGCCAGCAGCTTTCCCGGAGTTTCGGGGAAGGGCTACACCTTC. Its protein is CASSFPGVSGKGYTF. Based on the CDR3 plus reference TRBV9 and TRBJ1-2, the full variable domain is DSGVTQTPKHLITATGQRVTLRCSPRSGDLSVYWYQQSLDQGLQFLIQYYNGEERAKGNILERFSAQQFPDLHSELNLSSLELGDSALYFCASSFPGVSGKGYTFGSGTRLTVV.

The chain combines TRBV7-3 with TRBJ1-6, with TRBD1 as a possible D gene (5 bases). Per germline, CDR1 SGHTA and CDR2 FQGTGA. The V and J ends lost 5 bases and 3 bases respectively, with 8 bases between them. This CDR3 comprises 14 residues. DNA for the CDR3: TGTGCCAGCAGCATAGGGGTCTATAATTCACCCCTCCACTTT. This sequence encodes CASSIGVYNSPLHF. The full variable domain, in which reference TRBV7-3 and TRBJ1-6 provide the parts outside the CDR3, is GAGVSQTPSNKVTEKGKYVELRCDPISGHTALYWYRQSLGQGPEFLIYFQGTGAADDSGLPNDRFFAVRPEGSVSTLKIQRTERGDSAVYLCASSIGVYNSPLHFGNGTRLTVT.

The CDR3 is CASAPDRTPTNEKLFF. Written as DNA, the CDR3 is TGTGCCAGCGCTCCGGACAGGACGCCAACTAATGAAAAACTGTTTTTT. This rearrangement joins TRBV21-1 to TRBJ1-4; the D segment call TRBD1 is taken from the table without a DNA check. TRBV21-1 represents a pseudogene. This CDR3 comprises 16 residues.

The chain uses TRBV2 and TRBJ1-2, with D possibly TRBD1 on 5 matching bases. Trimming pared 1 base from V and 10 bases from J, leaving 16 bases between. Germline assignment: CDR1 SNHLY and CDR2 FYNNEI. This CDR3 spans 14 amino acids. The CDR3 sequence is CASSEGRGRRHYTF. The CDR3 DNA sequence: TGTGCCAGCAGTGAAGGGAGGGGACGTCGGCACTACACCTTC.

The V call is TRBV3-1 (or the pseudogene TRBV3-2), the J call TRBJ2-5; 8 nucleotides line up with TRBD2. V lost 4 bases, J lost 2 bases, and 12 bases stayed unmatched. This CDR3 has 17 residues. Germline lookup yields CDR1 LGHDT and CDR2 YNNKEL (reference sequence). CDR3 region: CASSPQRATSGQETQYF. The CDR3 region has the DNA TGTGCCAGCAGCCCCCAACGCGCTACTAGCGGTCAAGAGACCCAGTACTTC.

The J gene is TRBJ1-1, the V gene TRBV4-1, with 7 bases identical to TRBD1. After removal of 4 bases from V and 2 bases from J, the junction contained 7 bases not matched to a gene. This CDR3 has 15 amino acids. Germline V lookup: CDR1 MGHRA, CDR2 YSYEKL. Here the CDR3 reads CASSLFGTANTEAFF. CDR3 nucleotide sequence: TGCGCCAGCAGCCTGTTCGGGACAGCCAACACTGAAGCTTTCTTT.